A single sample gave rise to the 29 T cell receptor beta chains below, sequenced in a study of blood T cell repertoires in COVID-19. Assay: immunoSEQ multiplex PCR; the TCRdb copy retains only in-frame clones and omits some. The data hold 100,000 to 150,000 clones, with around four fifths observed a single time. The sample consisted of peripheral blood. Receptor source: a man older than 75 with active or convalescent COVID-19.

The chain links TRBV27 to TRBJ1-4; TRBD1 agrees at 10 bases. Germline assignment: CDR1 MNHEY and CDR2 SMNVEV (reference sequence). V lost 4 bases to trimming and J lost 7 bases; unmatched junction nucleotides: 3. CDR3 length: 14 amino acids. CDR3: CASSSDRGGEKLFF. The CDR3 coding sequence is TGTGCCAGCAGTTCGGACAGGGGGGGTGAAAAACTGTTTTTT.

The chain is built from TRBV5-6 and TRBJ2-7; 11 nucleotides match TRBD2. The trim removed 0 bases at V and 2 bases at J, leaving 4 bases unmatched. Germline V gives CDR1 SGHDT, CDR2 YYEEEE. The length of the CDR3 is 16 residues. For the CDR3, the DNA is TGTGCCAGCAGCTTGGCCGGGACTAGCGGTACCTACGAGCAGTACTTC. This gives the protein CASSLAGTSGTYEQYF.

The rearrangement joins TRBV13 to TRBJ2-1; 9 bases are a match to TRBD2. From germline, CDR1 is PRHDT and CDR2 FYEKMQ (reference sequence). The CDR3 is 15 amino acids. V gave up 5 bases and J gave up 4 bases; unmatched junction bases: 6. CDR3 bases: TGTGCCAGCAGCACCCGACTAGCGGTTTACAATGAGCAGTTCTTC. Its translation is CASSTRLAVYNEQFF. The whole variable domain, filled in from reference TRBV13 and TRBJ2-1, reads AAGVIQSPRHLIKEKRETATLKCYPIPRHDTVYWYQQGPGQDPQFLISFYEKMQSDKGSIPDRFSAQQFSDYHSELNMSSLELGDSALYFCASSTRLAVYNEQFFGPGTRLTVL.

The chain combines TRBV4-3 with TRBJ2-7, with 9 nucleotides matching TRBD2. The J segment lost 2 bases and the V segment lost 1 base, leaving 9 bases of the junction unmatched. Looked up from germline, CDR1 is LGHNA and CDR2 is YSLEER. The CDR3 runs to 17 residues. The chain's CDR3 is CASSQGLSGGPPYEQYF. The CDR3 DNA is TGCGCCAGCAGCCAAGGGCTAAGCGGGGGGCCCCCCTACGAGCAGTACTTC.

The chain combines TRBV5-4 with TRBJ2-7; TRBD2 agrees at 7 bases. The CDR3 runs 14 residues. Trimming at V came to 2 bases and at J to 5 bases, leaving 7 bases not matched to a gene. Germline loops: CDR1 SGHNT, CDR2 YYREEE (reference sequence). The CDR3 region is CASSFYGGGDEQYF. The CDR3 DNA is TGTGCCAGCAGCTTTTACGGGGGAGGGGACGAGCAGTACTTC.

This clone has a handful of counts. The J gene is TRBJ1-1, the V gene TRBV5-4; a possible D gene is TRBD1 (5 bases). Trimming stripped 0 bases from V and 5 bases from J, with 14 bases between. Germline assignment: CDR1 SGHNT and CDR2 YYREEE (reference sequence). This CDR3 comprises 15 residues. The chain's CDR3 is CASSLASQGGTEAFF. DNA for the CDR3: TGTGCCAGCAGCTTGGCCTCGCAGGGTGGGACTGAAGCTTTCTTT. Based on the CDR3 plus reference TRBV5-4 and TRBJ1-1, the full variable domain is ETGVTQSPTHLIKTRGQQVTLRCSSQSGHNTVSWYQQALGQGPQFIFQYYREEENGRGNFPPRFSGLQFPNYSSELNVNALELDDSALYLCASSLASQGGTEAFFGQGTRLTVV.

The chain joins TRBV11-2 to TRBJ1-3; D call uncertain. This CDR3 spans 16 amino acids. V was pared by 5 bases and J by 3 bases, with 17 bases between. Germline V lookup: CDR1 SGHAT, CDR2 FQNNGV. The CDR3 coding sequence is TGTGCCAGCAGCCCTACCGAACAGCTTATTGGAAACACCATATATTTT. This gives the protein CASSPTEQLIGNTIYF. Combining the CDR3 with reference TRBV11-2 and TRBJ1-3 gives the whole variable domain EAGVAQSPRYKIIEKRQSVAFWCNPISGHATLYWYQQILGQGPKLLIQFQNNGVVDDSQLPKDRFSAERLKGVDSTLKIQPAKLEDSAVYLCASSPTEQLIGNTIYFGEGSWLTVV.

The chain recombines TRBV29-1 with TRBJ1-3; D is undetermined. The CDR3 loop spans 15 amino acids. The germline V gene encodes CDR1 SQVTM and CDR2 ANQGSEA. Trimming took 2 bases from V and 0 from J, leaving 11 bases between them. CDR3 nucleotides: TGCAGCGTTGAATTGGCGGATGGCTCTGGAAACACCATATATTTT. This sequence encodes CSVELADGSGNTIYF.

The sample holds one count of this clone. The chain combines TRBV3-1 (or the pseudogene TRBV3-2) with TRBJ1-3; weak D call: TRBD1 (6 bases). This CDR3 spans 16 amino acids. CDR1 and CDR2 from the germline V gene are LGHDT and YNNKEL (reference sequence). Trimming left V 4 bases short and J 0 bases short, with 13 bases between. CDR3: CASSRGQPTSGNTIYF. The CDR3 nucleotides read TGTGCCAGCAGCCGAGGACAGCCGACCTCTGGAAACACCATATATTTT.

Here the CDR3 reads CASSPDRGTLEKLFF. The DNA of the CDR3 is TGTGCCAGCAGCCCAGACAGGGGGACCTTGGAAAAACTGTTTTTT. The rearrangement uses TRBV7-2 and TRBJ1-4; 9 bases map to TRBD1. The CDR3 runs 15 residues. CDR1 is SGHTA, CDR2 FQGNSA, per germline. The trim removed 5 bases at V and 8 bases at J, leaving 9 bases unmatched.

There are a few counts of this clone. This chain links TRBV11-3 with TRBJ2-2; 8 bases line up with TRBD2. The CDR3 length is 16 residues. J was trimmed by 4 bases and V by 2 bases; bases with no gene match: 6. CDR1 SGHNT and CDR2 YENEEA come from the germline V gene. The CDR3 DNA follows: TGTGCCAGCAGCTTAAAAGCGGGGGCGGTCACCGGGGAGCTGTTTTTT. It specifies CASSLKAGAVTGELFF. Complete variable domain (other parts from reference TRBV11-3 and TRBJ2-2): EAGVVQSPRYKIIEKKQPVAFWCNPISGHNTLYWYLQNLGQGPELLIRYENEEAVDDSQLPKDRFSAERLKGVDSTLKIQPAELGDSAVYLCASSLKAGAVTGELFFGEGSRLTVL.

With respect to this clone: The same CDR3 is also encoded by other DNA sequences in this sample. This sequence joins TRBV9 and TRBJ2-3; TRBD2 matches 10 bases. The CDR3 length is 16 residues. In germline, CDR1 is SGDLS, CDR2 YYNGEE. V lost 0 bases and J lost 1; bases outside the gene matches: 2. For the CDR3, the DNA is TGTGCCAGCAGCGTAGGTCTAGCGGGGGGCACAGATACGCAGTATTTT. It is translated as CASSVGLAGGTDTQYF.

The genes are TRBV5-4 and TRBJ2-5, with 11 bases identical to TRBD2. This CDR3 is 16 amino acids long. The germline CDR1 and CDR2 sequences are SGHNT and YYREEE (reference sequence). Trimming cost V 1 base and J 0 bases; bases outside gene matches: 2. In DNA form, the CDR3 reads TGTGCCAGCAGCTTGCCTAGCGGGGGGTACCAAGAGACCCAGTACTTC. Its protein product is CASSLPSGGYQETQYF.

The V and J genes are TRBV30 and TRBJ1-3, with 8 bases aligning to TRBD1. J gave up 3 bases and V 6 bases, and 7 bases lay outside the gene matches. The CDR3 is 14 amino acids. Germline CDR1 is GTSNPN and CDR2 is SVGIG (reference sequence). CDR3 in DNA: TGTGCCTGCGAACCAGGGGGCCATGGAAACACCATATATTTT. Residues: CACEPGGHGNTIYF.

The chain uses TRBV4-3 and TRBJ2-4; the match to TRBD2 covers 10 bases. The germline gives CDR1 LGHNA, CDR2 YSLEER. This CDR3 spans 17 amino acids. Trimming at V came to 1 base and at J to 0 bases, leaving 3 bases not matched to a gene. Written as DNA, the CDR3 is TGCGCCAGCAGCCAAGGACTAGCGGGCCAAGCCAAAAACATTCAGTACTTC. Amino acid sequence: CASSQGLAGQAKNIQYF.

V is TRBV5-1 and J is TRBJ1-2; D is perhaps TRBD1 (5 bases). V was clipped by 0 bases and J by 2 bases, with 11 bases between them. Germline loops: CDR1 SGHRS, CDR2 YFSETQ. The CDR3 loop spans 15 amino acids. The CDR3 nucleotides are TGCGCCAGCAGCTTGGCGGGGGTTGGCAACTATGGCTACACCTTC. It yields the protein CASSLAGVGNYGYTF.

The chain uses TRBV6-1 and TRBJ1-2; D may be TRBD1 (5 bases). Trimming took 2 bases from V and 7 from J, leaving 14 bases between them. Germline-derived CDR1 and CDR2 are MNHNS and SASEGT. The CDR3 has 14 amino acids. The DNA for the CDR3 is TGTGCCAGCAGTGAATTACAGGCTCTGGGTGGCTACACCTTC. Its protein product is CASSELQALGGYTF.

V usage is TRBV20-1 and J usage is TRBJ1-1; unclear D gene. The CDR3 extends over 11 amino acids. In germline, CDR1 is DFQATT, CDR2 SNEGSKA (reference sequence). The germline V and J ends were trimmed by 3 bases and 10 bases, with 12 bases remaining between them. The CDR3 is CSASHGLGAFF. As DNA, the CDR3 is TGCAGTGCTAGCCACGGGTTAGGAGCTTTCTTT.

In this sample, this clone turned up once. The J gene is TRBJ2-3, the V gene TRBV18; D is uncertain. V lost 6 bases and J lost 2, with 9 bases in between. This CDR3 has 13 residues. Germline V gene lookup returns CDR1 KGHSH and CDR2 LQKENI. The CDR3 DNA follows: TGTGCCAGCTCCCCGGGTTCCACAGATACGCAGTATTTT. Encoded protein: CASSPGSTDTQYF.

CDR3 in amino acids: CASSATGGHTEAFF. The DNA for the CDR3 is TGTGCCAGCAGCGCGACAGGGGGCCACACTGAAGCTTTCTTT. The chain has TRBV9 and TRBJ1-1; 10 bases fit TRBD1. The CDR3 contains 14 residues. V gave up 3 bases and J gave up 3 bases; unmatched junction bases: 2. Germline V gene sequence: CDR1 SGDLS, CDR2 YYNGEE.

This clone showed up just once. This rearrangement joins TRBV5-1 to TRBJ2-5, with D tentatively TRBD2 (5 bases). Germline CDR1 SGHRS, CDR2 YFSETQ. This CDR3 comprises 14 residues. The V and J ends lost 4 bases and 4 bases respectively, with 14 bases between them. The CDR3: CASSETGNPETQYF. The CDR3 bases are TGCGCCAGCAGCGAAACCGGGAACCCAGAGACCCAGTACTTC.

The chain employs TRBV5-5 and TRBJ1-2, with TRBD1 matching over 7 bases. V lost 1 base to trimming and J lost 0 bases; unmatched junction nucleotides: 9. The V gene's germline CDR1 is SGHKS and CDR2 YYEKEE (reference sequence). This CDR3 is 17 amino acids long. The CDR3 DNA is TGTGCCAGCAGCTTGAAGCTGGACAGGTCACCTAACTATGGCTACACCTTC. Amino acids: CASSLKLDRSPNYGYTF.

In the case of this clone: This same CDR3 is encoded by further DNA sequences in the sample. The chain links TRBV5-1 to TRBJ2-3, with TRBD2 matching over 10 bases. The CDR3 extends over 15 amino acids. CDR1 SGHRS and CDR2 YFSETQ come from the germline V gene. J gave up 4 bases and V 0 bases, and 2 bases lay outside the gene matches. The chain's CDR3 is CASSLVSGGADTQYF. DNA for the CDR3: TGCGCCAGCAGCTTGGTGAGCGGGGGGGCAGATACGCAGTATTTT.

This clone was counted once. The gene calls are TRBV6-5 and TRBJ1-1; 7 bases align to TRBD1. The CDR3 is made up of 14 amino acids. Trimming cost V 5 bases and J 4 bases; bases outside gene matches: 7. CDR1 and CDR2 (germline): MNHEY, SVGAGI. The CDR3 DNA sequence: TGTGCCAGCAGTCGTACAGGGGATGTCACTGAAGCTTTCTTT. Its translation is CASSRTGDVTEAFF.

This clone was seen a handful of times. V is TRBV6-5 and J is TRBJ2-5, with 9 positions matching TRBD2. This CDR3 has 15 amino acids. Germline loops: CDR1 MNHEY, CDR2 SVGAGI. Trimming removed 2 bases from V and 4 bases from J; junction bases left unmatched: 5. The CDR3 nucleotides are TGTGCCAGCAGTTACGGGCGGGGGGGCGTAGAGACCCAGTACTTC. Its protein product is CASSYGRGGVETQYF.

The chain combines TRBV10-3 with TRBJ2-5; D may be TRBD2 (5 bases). The germline V gene encodes CDR1 ENHRY and CDR2 SYGVKD. The CDR3 extends over 16 amino acids. V dropped 4 bases and J dropped 5 bases, with 20 bases sitting between them. The chain's CDR3 is CAISAVLAPDGETQYF. The CDR3 DNA sequence: TGTGCCATCAGTGCCGTTCTAGCCCCAGATGGGGAGACCCAGTACTTC.

The chain couples TRBV7-2 to TRBJ2-2; the match to TRBD1 covers 7 bases. Germline loops: CDR1 SGHTA, CDR2 FQGNSA. J gave up 6 bases and V 5 bases, and 12 bases lay outside the gene matches. This CDR3 region has 16 residues. The DNA for the CDR3 is TGTGCCAGCAGCCCCCATATCACAGGGGTGTCCGGGGAGCTGTTTTTT. Translating gives CASSPHITGVSGELFF.

The chain links TRBV2 to TRBJ2-7, with 9 nucleotides matching TRBD2. The J segment lost 5 bases and the V segment lost 7 bases, leaving 9 bases of the junction unmatched. Germline V gene sequence: CDR1 SNHLY, CDR2 FYNNEI. The CDR3 has 14 residues. CDR3 sequence reads: CASKESSGGDEQYF. The CDR3 DNA is TGTGCCAGCAAAGAAAGTAGCGGGGGTGACGAGCAGTACTTC.

This sequence joins TRBV6-4 and TRBJ2-1; TRBD2 matches 11 bases. Germline CDR1 is MRHNA and CDR2 is SNTAGT. The CDR3 totals 16 residues. Trimming removed 0 bases from V and 5 bases from J; junction bases left unmatched: 3. CDR3 protein: CASSDSTSGTNNEQFF. CDR3 nucleotide sequence: TGTGCCAGCAGTGACTCGACTAGCGGGACTAACAATGAGCAGTTCTTC.